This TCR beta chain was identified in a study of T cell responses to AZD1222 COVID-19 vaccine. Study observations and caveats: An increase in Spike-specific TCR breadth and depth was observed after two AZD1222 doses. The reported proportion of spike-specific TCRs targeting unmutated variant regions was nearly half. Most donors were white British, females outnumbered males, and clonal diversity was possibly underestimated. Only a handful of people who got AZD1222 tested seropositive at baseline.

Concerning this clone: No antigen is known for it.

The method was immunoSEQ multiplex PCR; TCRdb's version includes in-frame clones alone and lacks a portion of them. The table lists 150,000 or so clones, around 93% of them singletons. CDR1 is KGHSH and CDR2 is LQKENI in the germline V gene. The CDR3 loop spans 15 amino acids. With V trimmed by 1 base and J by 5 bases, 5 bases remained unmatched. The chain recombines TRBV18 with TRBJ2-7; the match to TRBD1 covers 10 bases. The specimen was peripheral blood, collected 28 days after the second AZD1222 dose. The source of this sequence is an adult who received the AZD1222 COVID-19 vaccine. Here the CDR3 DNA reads TGTGCCAGCTCACCACAGGGGACAGGGGTCCACGAGCAGTACTTC. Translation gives CASSPQGTGVHEQYF.